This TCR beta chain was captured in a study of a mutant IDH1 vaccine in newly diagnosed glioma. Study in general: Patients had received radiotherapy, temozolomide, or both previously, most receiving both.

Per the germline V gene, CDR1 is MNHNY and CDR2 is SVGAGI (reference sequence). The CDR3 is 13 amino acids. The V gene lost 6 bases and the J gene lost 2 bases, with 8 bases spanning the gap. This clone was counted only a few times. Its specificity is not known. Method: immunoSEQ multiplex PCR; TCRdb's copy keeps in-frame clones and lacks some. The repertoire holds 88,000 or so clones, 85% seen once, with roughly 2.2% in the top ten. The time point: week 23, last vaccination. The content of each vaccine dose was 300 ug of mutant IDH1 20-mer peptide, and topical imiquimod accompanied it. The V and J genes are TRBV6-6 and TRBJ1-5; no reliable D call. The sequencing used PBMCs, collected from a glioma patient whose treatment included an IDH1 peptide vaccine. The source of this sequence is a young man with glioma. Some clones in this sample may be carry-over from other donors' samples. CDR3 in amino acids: CASSTIGNQPQHF. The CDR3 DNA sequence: TGTGCCAGCAGCACAATCGGCAATCAGCCCCAGCATTTT.